These T cell receptor beta chains were read from a single sample in a study of blood T cell repertoires in COVID-19. Produced via immunoSEQ multiplex PCR; TCRdb's table is partial and in-frame only. This sample has 100,000 to 150,000 clones, with 81% found just once. The material sequenced was peripheral blood. The receptors come from a woman between 50 and 59 years old with acute or convalescent COVID-19. The CDR3 runs from the conserved cysteine through the conserved F or W. Each record gives: V gene, D gene, clone size, J gene, CDR3 protein, CDR3 DNA. The D gene is left open where the match is weak. Expanded clones are given a class, and other clones once, few, many or no size at all.

V gene: TRBV6-5
D gene: .
clone size: .
J gene: TRBJ1-4
CDR3 protein: CASSYSSGAGGEKLFF
CDR3 DNA: TGTGCCAGCAGTTACTCGAGCGGGGCGGGGGGTGAAAAACTGTTTTTT

V gene: TRBV2
D gene: .
clone size: .
J gene: TRBJ2-1
CDR3 protein: CASDAGISYNEQFF
CDR3 DNA: TGTGCCAGCGACGCAGGGATCTCCTACAATGAGCAGTTCTTC

V gene: TRBV5-5
D gene: .
clone size: .
J gene: TRBJ2-7
CDR3 protein: CASSYSSYEQYF
CDR3 DNA: TGTGCCAGCAGCTATAGCTCCTACGAGCAGTACTTC

V gene: TRBV5-1
D gene: .
clone size: .
J gene: TRBJ2-1
CDR3 protein: CASSSQNHYNEQFF
CDR3 DNA: TGCGCCAGCAGTTCCCAGAATCACTACAATGAGCAGTTCTTC

V gene: TRBV9
D gene: TRBD2
clone size: .
J gene: TRBJ2-5
CDR3 protein: CASSVSGGPGKETQYF
CDR3 DNA: TGTGCCAGCAGCGTTAGCGGGGGGCCCGGGAAAGAGACCCAGTACTTC

V gene: TRBV2
D gene: TRBD1
clone size: once
J gene: TRBJ2-1
CDR3 protein: CASSTGTGREQFF
CDR3 DNA: TGTGCCAGCAGTACTGGGACAGGGCGCGAGCAGTTCTTC

V gene: TRBV28
D gene: .
clone size: .
J gene: TRBJ2-7
CDR3 protein: CASSLFGGRDEYF
CDR3 DNA: TGTGCCAGCAGTTTATTTGGGGGCAGGGACGAGTACTTC

V gene: TRBV2
D gene: .
clone size: once
J gene: TRBJ2-3
CDR3 protein: CASSRQPEITDTQYF
CDR3 DNA: TGTGCCAGCAGCCGACAACCAGAAATCACAGATACGCAGTATTTT

V gene: TRBV6-5
D gene: TRBD1
clone size: .
J gene: TRBJ1-6
CDR3 protein: CASSYTSGTGNSPLHF
CDR3 DNA: TGTGCCAGCAGTTACACATCGGGGACAGGGAATTCACCCCTCCACTTT

V gene: TRBV10-3
D gene: TRBD1
clone size: .
J gene: TRBJ2-7
CDR3 protein: CAISERRDSYEQYF
CDR3 DNA: TGTGCCATCAGTGAGAGAAGGGACAGCTACGAGCAGTACTTC

V gene: TRBV2
D gene: .
clone size: once
J gene: TRBJ1-6
CDR3 protein: CASSEEGEGNSPLHF
CDR3 DNA: TGTGCCAGCAGTGAGGAGGGTGAGGGTAATTCACCCCTCCACTTT

V gene: TRBV6-5
D gene: .
clone size: .
J gene: TRBJ1-3
CDR3 protein: CASSYPTLSGGNTIYF
CDR3 DNA: TGTGCCAGCAGTTACCCGACCCTATCGGGTGGAAACACCATATATTTT

V gene: TRBV2
D gene: .
clone size: .
J gene: TRBJ1-2
CDR3 protein: CASSEEVRGQGYTF
CDR3 DNA: TGTGCCAGCAGTGAAGAGGTCAGGGGCCAGGGCTACACCTTC

V gene: TRBV19
D gene: .
clone size: .
J gene: TRBJ2-1
CDR3 protein: CASNSGTYNEQFF
CDR3 DNA: TGTGCCAGTAATAGCGGAACGTACAATGAGCAGTTCTTC

V gene: TRBV5-1
D gene: .
clone size: .
J gene: TRBJ1-2
CDR3 protein: CASSLLPSQDGYTF
CDR3 DNA: TGCGCCAGCAGCTTGCTCCCCTCGCAGGATGGCTACACCTTC

V gene: TRBV15
D gene: TRBD1
clone size: .
J gene: TRBJ1-2
CDR3 protein: CATSRDRTGASVYGYTF
CDR3 DNA: TGTGCCACCAGCAGAGACAGGACAGGGGCATCCGTATATGGCTACACCTTC

V gene: TRBV6-4
D gene: TRBD1
clone size: .
J gene: TRBJ2-1
CDR3 protein: CASSGDRGLEQFF
CDR3 DNA: TGTGCCAGCAGTGGGGACAGGGGGCTTGAGCAGTTCTTC

V gene: TRBV15
D gene: TRBD2
clone size: .
J gene: TRBJ2-2
CDR3 protein: CATSRERLAGGGELFF
CDR3 DNA: TGTGCCACCAGCAGAGAGAGACTAGCGGGAGGCGGGGAGCTGTTTTTT

V gene: TRBV28
D gene: .
clone size: .
J gene: TRBJ1-2
CDR3 protein: CASSLSSRGSGYTF
CDR3 DNA: TGTGCCAGCAGTTTATCCTCCAGGGGCTCTGGCTACACCTTC

V gene: TRBV7-9
D gene: TRBD1
clone size: .
J gene: TRBJ1-2
CDR3 protein: CASSLPRGNTNYGYTF
CDR3 DNA: TGTGCCAGCAGCTTACCCAGGGGGAACACCAACTATGGCTACACCTTC

V gene: TRBV6-6
D gene: TRBD1
clone size: .
J gene: TRBJ1-2
CDR3 protein: CASSYSGQGAFGYTF
CDR3 DNA: TGTGCCAGCAGTTACTCTGGACAGGGGGCTTTTGGCTACACCTTC

V gene: TRBV5-1
D gene: .
clone size: .
J gene: TRBJ2-5
CDR3 protein: CASSLAGGFKETQYF
CDR3 DNA: TGCGCCAGCAGCTTGGCTGGGGGCTTTAAAGAGACCCAGTACTTC

V gene: TRBV7-2
D gene: .
clone size: .
J gene: TRBJ1-2
CDR3 protein: CASSLQSGFNYGYTF
CDR3 DNA: TGTGCCAGCAGCTTACAATCGGGGTTTAACTATGGCTACACCTTC

V gene: TRBV9
D gene: TRBD1
clone size: .
J gene: TRBJ1-1
CDR3 protein: CASSTTGTVNTEAFF
CDR3 DNA: TGTGCCAGCAGCACCACCGGGACAGTGAACACTGAAGCTTTCTTT

V gene: TRBV7-9
D gene: .
clone size: .
J gene: TRBJ2-5
CDR3 protein: CASSWAARETQYF
CDR3 DNA: TGTGCCAGCAGCTGGGCAGCCCGTGAGACCCAGTACTTC

V gene: TRBV10-3
D gene: .
clone size: .
J gene: TRBJ2-7
CDR3 protein: CAISVEGEQYF
CDR3 DNA: TGTGCCATCAGTGTTGAGGGAGAGCAGTACTTC

V gene: TRBV2
D gene: TRBD1
clone size: once
J gene: TRBJ2-3
CDR3 protein: CASSDDRGTQYF
CDR3 DNA: TGTGCCAGCAGTGACGACAGGGGTACGCAGTATTTT

V gene: TRBV3-1/TRBV3-2
D gene: TRBD2
clone size: .
J gene: TRBJ2-2
CDR3 protein: CASSGLAGELFF
CDR3 DNA: TGTGCCAGCAGCGGACTAGCCGGGGAGCTGTTTTTT

V gene: TRBV5-1
D gene: TRBD1
clone size: .
J gene: TRBJ2-2
CDR3 protein: CASSLRGQGSTGELFF
CDR3 DNA: TGCGCCAGCAGCTTGAGAGGACAGGGTAGCACCGGGGAGCTGTTTTTT

V gene: TRBV5-1
D gene: .
clone size: .
J gene: TRBJ1-1
CDR3 protein: CASRYDTPTEAFF
CDR3 DNA: TGCGCCAGCAGATATGACACACCGACTGAAGCTTTCTTT

V gene: TRBV5-1
D gene: TRBD1
clone size: once
J gene: TRBJ2-3
CDR3 protein: CASSGGQGRADTQYF
CDR3 DNA: TGCGCCAGCAGCGGGGGACAGGGAAGGGCAGATACGCAGTATTTT

V gene: TRBV11-2
D gene: .
clone size: few
J gene: TRBJ2-1
CDR3 protein: CASSQGVNYNEQFF
CDR3 DNA: TGTGCCAGCAGCCAGGGTGTAAATTACAATGAGCAGTTCTTC

V gene: TRBV7-9
D gene: .
clone size: .
J gene: TRBJ1-1
CDR3 protein: CASSLVGLEAFF
CDR3 DNA: TGTGCCAGCAGCTTAGTGGGACTTGAAGCTTTCTTT

V gene: TRBV4-1
D gene: TRBD1
clone size: .
J gene: TRBJ1-2
CDR3 protein: CASSQRGPQGGGYTF
CDR3 DNA: TGCGCCAGCAGCCAGAGAGGGCCTCAGGGGGGCGGCTACACCTTC

V gene: TRBV7-8
D gene: TRBD1
clone size: .
J gene: TRBJ1-5
CDR3 protein: CASSLEEGAPQHF
CDR3 DNA: TGTGCCAGCAGCTTAGAAGAGGGGGCGCCCCAGCATTTT

V gene: TRBV29-1
D gene: TRBD2
clone size: .
J gene: TRBJ2-7
CDR3 protein: CSVASSGGDFSYEQYF
CDR3 DNA: TGCAGCGTTGCGTCCAGCGGGGGGGACTTCTCCTACGAGCAGTACTTC

V gene: TRBV21-1
D gene: .
clone size: .
J gene: TRBJ2-2
CDR3 protein: CASARGGTGELFF
CDR3 DNA: TGTGCCAGCGCTCGAGGTGGAACCGGGGAGCTGTTTTTT

V gene: TRBV10-3
D gene: TRBD1
clone size: .
J gene: TRBJ1-4
CDR3 protein: CAISEQNRDSEKLFF
CDR3 DNA: TGTGCCATCAGTGAGCAAAATCGGGACAGCGAAAAACTGTTTTTT